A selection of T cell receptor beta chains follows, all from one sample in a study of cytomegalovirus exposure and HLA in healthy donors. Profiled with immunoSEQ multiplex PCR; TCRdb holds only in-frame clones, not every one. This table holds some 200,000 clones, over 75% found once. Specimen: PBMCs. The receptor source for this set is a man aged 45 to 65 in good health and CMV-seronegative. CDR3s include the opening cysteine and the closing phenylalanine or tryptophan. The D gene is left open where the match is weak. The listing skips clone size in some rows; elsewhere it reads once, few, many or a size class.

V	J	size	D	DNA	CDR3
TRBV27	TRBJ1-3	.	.	TGTGCCAGCAGTTTCGGGTACCCCGGAAACACCATATATTTT	CASSFGYPGNTIYF
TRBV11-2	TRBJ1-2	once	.	TGTGCCAGCAGCCTGGGGGGGATCACTCGGGACTATGGCTACACCTTC	CASSLGGITRDYGYTF
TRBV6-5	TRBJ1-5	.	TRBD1	TGTGCCAGCAGACCTCGGACAGGTAGCAATCAGCCCCAGCATTTT	CASRPRTGSNQPQHF
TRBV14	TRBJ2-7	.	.	TGTGCCAGCAGCCAAGGAGTTTGGGGCCTCTCCTACGAGCAGTACTTC	CASSQGVWGLSYEQYF
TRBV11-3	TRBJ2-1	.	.	TGTGCCAGCAGCTCGGGGGTTTACAATGAGCAGTTCTTC	CASSSGVYNEQFF
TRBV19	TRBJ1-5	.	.	TGTGCCAGTAGTGCGAGCAAGAATCAGCCCCAGCATTTT	CASSASKNQPQHF
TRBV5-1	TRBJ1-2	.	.	TGCGCCAGCAGCCGGGGGGGGGAACTAGAGGACTATGGCTACACCTTC	CASSRGGELEDYGYTF
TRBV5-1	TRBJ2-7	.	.	TGCGCCAGCAGCTTGGCGGGGGGCTCCATTGACTTC	CASSLAGGSIDF
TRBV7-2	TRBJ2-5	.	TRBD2	TGTGCCAGCAGCTTAGGTCCAGCGGGGGGCCGAGAGACCCAGTACTTC	CASSLGPAGGRETQYF
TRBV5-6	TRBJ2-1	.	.	TGTGCCAGCAGCTCGGGACAACCTGGACAGTTCTTC	CASSSGQPGQFF
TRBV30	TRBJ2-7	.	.	TGTGCCTGGAGTAAGGGGCCCCCAACCTACGAGCAGTACTTC	CAWSKGPPTYEQYF
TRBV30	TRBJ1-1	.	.	TGTGCCTGGAGTGTAGCTGGGAACACTGAAGCTTTCTTT	CAWSVAGNTEAFF
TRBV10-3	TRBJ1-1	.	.	TGTGCCATCAGTGATAGGGAGGGGAACACTGAAGCTTTCTTT	CAISDREGNTEAFF
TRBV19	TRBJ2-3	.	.	TGTGCCAGTCGGGACTTACCCACAGATACGCAGTATTTT	CASRDLPTDTQYF
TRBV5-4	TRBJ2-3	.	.	TGTGCCAGCAGCTTGGTGGGGCACACAGATACGCAGTATTTT	CASSLVGHTDTQYF
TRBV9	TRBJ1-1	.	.	TGTGCCAGCAGCAAGATGACGCAGGGCACTGAAGCTTTCTTT	CASSKMTQGTEAFF
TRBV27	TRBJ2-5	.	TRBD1	TGTGCCAGCAGTTCTCTGACAGGGGGAAATCAAGAGACCCAGTACTTC	CASSSLTGGNQETQYF
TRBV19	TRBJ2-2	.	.	TGTGCCAGTACTGAACAGGGAACCGGGGAGCTGTTTTTT	CASTEQGTGELFF
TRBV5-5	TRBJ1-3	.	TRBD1	TGTGCCAGCAGCCGGGGACAGACTAATCTCTCTGGAAACACCATATATTTT	CASSRGQTNLSGNTIYF